The 20 T cell receptor beta chains below come from one sample, sequenced in a study of blood T cell repertoires in COVID-19. Generated by immunoSEQ multiplex PCR, the TCRdb table keeps only in-frame clones and is missing some. The top ten hold about 1.5% of the sample, which has around 180,000 clones, around 83% seen once. The sequencing sample was made of peripheral blood. The receptors were gathered from a human donor in a cohort sampled during active COVID-19.

Only one count was recorded for this clone. The CDR3 nucleotides are TGTGCCAGCAGCCCCTCGCGTTACGAGCAGTACTTC. This sequence encodes CASSPSRYEQYF. The chain combines TRBV27 with TRBJ2-7; D is ambiguous. The CDR3 totals 12 residues. CDR1 MNHEY and CDR2 SMNVEV come from the germline V gene (reference sequence). V was shortened by 6 bases and J by 4 bases, with 10 bases between the two germline ends.

This clone was counted a few times. The genes are TRBV5-4 and TRBJ1-1; TRBD1 aligns across 8 bases. The CDR3 runs 17 residues. Trimming removed 3 bases from V and 0 bases from J; junction bases left unmatched: 10. The germline V gene has CDR1 SGHNT and CDR2 YYREEE (reference sequence). CDR3 sequence: CASSYPDRAGLNTEAFF. The CDR3 nucleotides are TGTGCCAGCAGCTACCCGGACAGGGCGGGTTTGAACACTGAAGCTTTCTTT.

The chain carries TRBV5-1 and TRBJ2-7, with 8 nucleotides matching TRBD1. Germline V gene lookup returns CDR1 SGHRS and CDR2 YFSETQ. The CDR3 totals 14 residues. V lost 0 bases, J lost 5 bases, and 4 bases stayed unmatched. Written as DNA, the CDR3 is TGCGCCAGCAGCTTGGTGGACAGGGACCACGAGCAGTACTTC. Its protein product is CASSLVDRDHEQYF.

The chain couples TRBV19 to TRBJ2-2; 10 bases are a match to TRBD2. The V gene's germline CDR1 is LNHDA and CDR2 SQIVND (reference sequence). J gave up 4 bases and V 6 bases, and 8 bases lay outside the gene matches. The CDR3 has 16 amino acids. DNA of the CDR3: TGTGCCAGTAGGGTCCTAGCGGGAGTGGGCACCGGGGAGCTGTTTTTT. Translated: CASRVLAGVGTGELFF.

The chain's CDR3 is CASSLVVTAGGAGANVLTF. DNA of the CDR3: TGTGCCAGCAGCTTAGTTGTCACGGCAGGGGGCGCTGGGGCCAACGTCCTGACTTTC. The gene calls are TRBV7-9 and TRBJ2-6, with 8 positions matching TRBD1. This CDR3 has 19 residues. Germline CDR1 and CDR2: SEHNR and FQNEAQ (reference sequence). The ends lost 1 base at V and 2 bases at J; junction bases unmatched: 10.

This clone appeared a single time. The chain joins TRBV5-1 to TRBJ2-1; D is possibly TRBD2 (5 bases). The V gene's germline CDR1 is SGHRS and CDR2 YFSETQ. Trimming removed 0 bases at V and 9 bases at J, with 13 bases between. CDR3 size: 14 residues. CDR3 DNA: TGCGCCAGCAGCTTGGGGCTAGCTGGGAGTGAGCAGTTCTTC. Its protein is CASSLGLAGSEQFF. Drawing the rest from reference TRBV5-1 and TRBJ2-1, the complete variable domain is KAGVTQTPRYLIKTRGQQVTLSCSPISGHRSVSWYQQTPGQGLQFLFEYFSETQRNKGNFPGRFSGRQFSNSRSEMNVSTLELGDSALYLCASSLGLAGSEQFFGPGTRLTVL.

The V gene is TRBV5-6, the J gene TRBJ2-7; 7 bases agree with TRBD1. The germline CDR1 and CDR2 sequences are SGHDT and YYEEEE. After removal of 4 bases from V and 5 bases from J, the junction contained 15 bases not matched to a gene. The CDR3 runs 16 residues. The CDR3 sequence is CASSPRTGLKEDEQYF. CDR3 DNA sequence: TGTGCCAGCAGCCCACGGACAGGCCTCAAGGAAGACGAGCAGTACTTC.

The gene calls are TRBV7-2 and TRBJ1-4; D gene ambiguous. CDR1 SGHTA and CDR2 FQGNSA come from the germline V gene. The CDR3 runs 15 residues. Trimming removed 5 bases at V and 0 bases at J, with 10 bases between. This chain's CDR3 is CASSRRLATNEKLFF. In DNA form, the CDR3 reads TGTGCCAGCAGCCGGAGACTAGCAACTAATGAAAAACTGTTTTTT.

The chain recombines TRBV18 with TRBJ1-1; D possibly corresponds to TRBD1 (6 bases). This CDR3 region has 15 residues. Germline CDR1 KGHSH, CDR2 LQKENI. V was clipped by 3 bases and J by 5 bases, with 16 bases between them. The CDR3 spells CASSPEDRPTTEAFF. CDR3 nucleotides: TGTGCCAGCTCACCCGAAGACAGGCCTACTACTGAAGCTTTCTTT.

The sample holds a few counts of this clone. The chain recombines TRBV7-2 with TRBJ1-2, with TRBD1 matching over 8 bases. Germline loops: CDR1 SGHTA, CDR2 FQGNSA. This CDR3 is 15 amino acids long. J was trimmed by 7 bases and V by 1 base; bases with no gene match: 8. The CDR3 DNA reads as TGTGCCAGCAGCTTAGTAAGGACAGGGATCCGTGGCTACACCTTC. It yields the protein CASSLVRTGIRGYTF.

The CDR3 loop reads CASSQGTGISGNTIYF. The CDR3 DNA reads as TGTGCCAGCAGCCAAGGAACAGGCATCTCTGGAAACACCATATATTTT. This chain links TRBV3-1 (or the pseudogene TRBV3-2) with TRBJ1-3; possible D gene TRBD1, 5 bases. The V end was cut by 1 base, the J end by 0 bases, with 10 bases between. Germline lookup yields CDR1 LGHDT and CDR2 YNNKEL (reference sequence). The CDR3 has 16 residues.

Written as DNA, the CDR3 is TGTGCCAGCAGCTTAGAGACAGGGGCGTTAGGAGAAAAACTGTTTTTT. This encodes CASSLETGALGEKLFF. This rearrangement joins TRBV11-2 to TRBJ1-4; 8 bases fit TRBD1. The V segment lost 0 bases and the J segment 8 bases; nucleotides outside the gene matches: 8. Germline loops: CDR1 SGHAT, CDR2 FQNNGV. The CDR3 loop spans 16 amino acids. Based on the CDR3 plus reference TRBV11-2 and TRBJ1-4, the full variable domain is EAGVAQSPRYKIIEKRQSVAFWCNPISGHATLYWYQQILGQGPKLLIQFQNNGVVDDSQLPKDRFSAERLKGVDSTLKIQPAKLEDSAVYLCASSLETGALGEKLFFGSGTQLSVL.

The chain employs TRBV19 and TRBJ2-7; D perhaps matches TRBD1 (5 bases). Germline CDR1 LNHDA, CDR2 SQIVND (reference sequence). V dropped 4 bases and J dropped 0 bases, with 13 bases sitting between them. CDR3 size: 15 residues. The CDR3 bases are TGTGCCAGTAGTACCGGACACCTCAACTCCTACGAGCAGTACTTC. Translated, it gives CASSTGHLNSYEQYF.

V and J are TRBV19 and TRBJ1-1; no firm D call. The CDR3 is made up of 12 amino acids. Germline V lookup: CDR1 LNHDA, CDR2 SQIVND (reference sequence). The ends were cut back, 7 bases at V and 8 bases at J, with 14 bases in the middle. The CDR3 bases are TGTGCCAGTACCCCCCCGGCAGGAGAAGCTTTCTTT. Translated, it gives CASTPPAGEAFF.

V gene TRBV13 combines with J gene TRBJ1-3; TRBD1 matches at 8 bases. Germline CDR1 and CDR2: PRHDT and FYEKMQ (reference sequence). The V gene end was trimmed by 5 bases and the J gene end by 0 bases; junction bases not matched to a gene: 3. This CDR3 comprises 15 residues. The CDR3 DNA reads as TGTGCCAGCAGCCGTGACAGGGGCTCTGGAAACACCATATATTTT. It specifies CASSRDRGSGNTIYF.

V and J are TRBV10-3 and TRBJ1-1; D not certain. Germline CDR1 is ENHRY and CDR2 is SYGVKD. The CDR3 is made up of 12 amino acids. The V gene lost 2 bases and the J gene lost 10 bases, with 11 bases spanning the gap. The CDR3 coding sequence is TGTGCCATCAGTGAGGCGGAGAAAGTAGCTTTCTTT. This sequence encodes CAISEAEKVAFF.

The chain uses TRBV20-1 and TRBJ2-1, with D possibly matching TRBD1 (6 bases). Germline V gene data show CDR1 as DFQATT and CDR2 as SNEGSKA (reference sequence). This CDR3 is built from 11 residues. Trimming removed 7 bases at V and 10 bases at J, with 14 bases between. The CDR3 DNA reads as TGCAGTGTGGACAGCCGGCGGGAGCAGTTCTTC. Translation gives CSVDSRREQFF.

The chain couples TRBV18 to TRBJ2-4, with 8 nucleotides matching TRBD1. Germline CDR1 reads KGHSH; CDR2 reads LQKENI. The CDR3 is 17 residues long. The trim removed 6 bases at V and 4 bases at J, leaving 14 bases unmatched. CDR3 sequence reads: CASSRTTGGSNKNIQYF. The CDR3 DNA reads TGTGCCAGCTCTCGGACAACAGGGGGGAGTAATAAAAACATTCAGTACTTC.

This chain uses TRBV6-2 or TRBV6-3 with TRBJ2-5, with 9 bases aligning to TRBD2. Germline V gives CDR1 MNHEY, CDR2 SVGEGT. V shed 2 bases and J 4 bases; nucleotides not matched to a gene: 5. This CDR3 comprises 15 residues. The CDR3 loop is CASSYAGGPIETQYF. CDR3 sequence (DNA): TGTGCCAGCAGTTACGCGGGAGGGCCAATAGAGACCCAGTACTTC.

The J gene is TRBJ2-3, the V gene TRBV11-2; 8 nucleotides match TRBD1. The CDR3 is 15 residues long. CDR1 and CDR2 from the germline V gene are SGHAT and FQNNGV. V shed 5 bases and J 3 bases; nucleotides not matched to a gene: 7. The CDR3 spells CASSPRRQGTDTQYF. CDR3 DNA sequence: TGTGCCAGCAGCCCACGGCGACAGGGGACAGATACGCAGTATTTT.